The 24 T cell receptor beta chains below were found in one sample sequenced in a study of shared clonotypes between healthy human individuals. In the naive CD8 group, cells lacked CD45RO and were positively selected for CCR7, so terminally differentiated effector memory CD45RA+ cells were left out. Clones were sequenced by immunoSEQ multiplex PCR, and TCRdb holds only the in-frame ones, with some missing. This sample carries some 2 million clones, about 95% of them seen once, and the ten largest clones take 1.1%. The sequencing sample was made of naive CD8+ T cells sorted from blood. All receptors come from a young man in good health.

J is TRBJ2-7 and V is TRBV6-6; D gene uncertain. The CDR3 spans 12 residues. The V end was cut by 8 bases, the J end by 4 bases, with 12 bases between. Germline CDR1 MNHNY, CDR2 SVGAGI (reference sequence). CDR3 protein: CASWQPPYEQYF. The CDR3 bases are TGTGCCAGCTGGCAGCCACCGTACGAGCAGTACTTC.

The rearrangement links TRBV30 to TRBJ2-7, with D unclear. The CDR3 sequence is 14 residues long. Germline V lookup: CDR1 GTSNPN, CDR2 SVGIG (reference sequence). Trimming cost V 2 bases and J 1 base, with 12 bases left between them. The chain's CDR3 is CAWSPGPESYEQYF. CDR3 nucleotides: TGTGCCTGGAGTCCTGGTCCTGAATCCTACGAGCAGTACTTC.

V gene TRBV7-9 combines with J gene TRBJ2-7; tentative D call: TRBD1 (5 bases). The germline CDR1 and CDR2 sequences are SEHNR and FQNEAQ (reference sequence). Trimming left V 3 bases short and J 2 bases short, with 8 bases between. The CDR3 loop spans 13 amino acids. The chain's CDR3 is CASSFDRPYEQYF. CDR3 coding DNA: TGTGCCAGCAGCTTCGACAGACCCTACGAGCAGTACTTC.

This clone appeared a single time. The V gene is TRBV13, the J gene TRBJ2-7, with 10 bases aligning to TRBD1. Germline V gene data show CDR1 as PRHDT and CDR2 as FYEKMQ (reference sequence). This CDR3 is 14 amino acids long. J lost 5 bases, V lost 4 bases, and 5 bases had no gene match. This CDR3 reads CASSSGQGIHEQYF. DNA for the CDR3: TGTGCCAGCAGCTCGGGACAGGGGATACACGAGCAGTACTTC.

This clone has just one count. This chain links TRBV4-2 with TRBJ1-1; TRBD1 might be the D (6 bases). Germline CDR1 and CDR2: LGHNA and YNFKEQ. The CDR3 runs 22 residues. V was clipped by 1 base and J by 0 bases, with 30 bases between them. The DNA for the CDR3 is TGTGCCAGCAGCCAAGGAATCGGGGGGGCGCTTAACAACTTGGCCTTGAACACTGAAGCTTTCTTT. This codes for CASSQGIGGALNNLALNTEAFF.

The chain is built from TRBV4-3 and TRBJ1-1; D perhaps matches TRBD1 (6 bases). Between the trimmed V and J ends, which lost 4 bases and 7 bases, there was a span of 16 bases. The CDR3 has 14 amino acids. CDR1 is LGHNA, CDR2 YSLEER, per germline. The CDR3 DNA is TGCGCCAGCAGCCGGACTAACGAGGGGGGTGAAGCTTTCTTT. The encoded protein is CASSRTNEGGEAFF.

The chain links TRBV4-1 to TRBJ2-7, with D perhaps matching TRBD1 or TRBD2 (5 bases each). This CDR3 region has 13 residues. Trimming pared 0 bases from V and 6 bases from J, leaving 9 bases between. The V gene's germline CDR1 is MGHRA and CDR2 YSYEKL. The CDR3 protein is CASSQDLGVEQYF. CDR3 nucleotides: TGCGCCAGCAGCCAAGATTTGGGGGTCGAGCAGTACTTC.

The CDR3 sequence: CASSSRELTYEQYF. In nucleotides, the CDR3 is TGTGCCAGTAGCTCTAGGGAGTTAACCTACGAGCAGTACTTC. The chain recombines TRBV19 with TRBJ2-7; D may be TRBD2 (5 bases). V was clipped by 6 bases and J by 2 bases, with 14 bases between them. The CDR3 is 14 amino acids. The V gene's germline CDR1 is LNHDA and CDR2 SQIVND (reference sequence).

In this sample, this clone turned up once. V gene TRBV23-1 combines with J gene TRBJ1-2, with 7 bases matching TRBD1. TRBV23-1 is annotated as an ORF whose role is uncertain. Losses at the gene ends were 0 bases for V and 4 bases for J; bases not matched to a gene: 17. This CDR3 is built from 19 residues. CDR3 loop: CASSQSHRGRHLLGYGYTF. DNA of the CDR3: TGCGCCAGCAGTCAATCGCACAGGGGAAGGCACTTGCTGGGCTATGGCTACACCTTC.

The chain joins TRBV29-1 to TRBJ1-1, with 10 bases fitting TRBD1. Trimming took 4 bases from V and 5 from J; bases not matched to a gene: 7. Germline values: CDR1 SQVTM, CDR2 ANQGSEA. The CDR3 length is 14 residues. This CDR3 reads CSVVDRGQGTEAFF. The CDR3 coding sequence is TGCAGCGTTGTTGACAGGGGGCAAGGAACTGAAGCTTTCTTT.

The gene calls are TRBV27 and TRBJ2-1; the match to TRBD1 covers 7 bases. The CDR3 consists of 17 residues. The V gene's germline CDR1 is MNHEY and CDR2 SMNVEV (reference sequence). V was clipped by 5 bases and J by 1 base; unmatched bases: 11. Here the CDR3 reads CASSEDLPGQSYNEQFF. Written as DNA, the CDR3 is TGTGCCAGCAGTGAAGATCTCCCGGGACAGTCCTACAATGAGCAGTTCTTC.

The rearrangement uses TRBV4-1 and TRBJ1-2, with 8 bases aligning to TRBD1. Germline trimming cut 5 bases from V and 8 bases from J; bases unmatched to any gene: 10. Germline lookup yields CDR1 MGHRA and CDR2 YSYEKL. This CDR3 is built from 14 residues. Written as DNA, the CDR3 is TGCGCCAGCAGCGAGACAGGGGCCGGTGGGGGCTACACCTTC. This encodes CASSETGAGGGYTF.

The chain couples TRBV4-1 to TRBJ2-2, with 7 bases matching TRBD2. The CDR3 runs 15 residues. With V trimmed by 8 bases and J by 5 bases, 11 bases remained unmatched. Per germline, CDR1 MGHRA and CDR2 YSYEKL. The CDR3 DNA follows: TGCGCCAGCCAGAGGGAGACTAGCTCGACCGGGGAGCTGTTTTTT. The encoded protein is CASQRETSSTGELFF.

V gene TRBV10-1 combines with J gene TRBJ2-7; 10 bases align to TRBD2. The CDR3 spans 14 residues. V shed 0 bases and J 7 bases; nucleotides not matched to a gene: 3. Per germline, CDR1 WNHNN and CDR2 SYGVQD (reference sequence). CDR3 sequence reads: CASSESVLAGEQYF. The CDR3 region has the DNA TGCGCCAGCAGTGAGTCGGTACTAGCGGGGGAGCAGTACTTC.

This rearrangement joins TRBV19 to TRBJ2-7; TRBD2 matches at 7 bases. Germline trimming cut 6 bases from V and 1 base from J; bases unmatched to any gene: 12. CDR3 length equals 16 residues. The germline V gene encodes CDR1 LNHDA and CDR2 SQIVND (reference sequence). For the CDR3, the DNA is TGTGCCAGTAGACCCTCGGCTAGCGGAGAATCCTACGAGCAGTACTTC. Translation: CASRPSASGESYEQYF.

V and J are TRBV7-9 and TRBJ2-3, with 7 bases lining up with TRBD2. J was trimmed by 1 base and V by 2 bases; bases with no gene match: 9. Germline CDR1 and CDR2: SEHNR and FQNEAQ (reference sequence). The CDR3 contains 17 residues. The CDR3, as DNA: TGTGCCAGCAGCTTATCTCTCGCGGGGAGGGGCACAGATACGCAGTATTTT. It translates to CASSLSLAGRGTDTQYF.

This chain links TRBV4-3 with TRBJ1-3, with TRBD1 as a possible D gene (5 bases). The CDR3 runs to 16 residues. V was pared by 0 bases and J by 2 bases, with 11 bases between. CDR1 and CDR2 (germline): LGHNA, YSLEER. DNA for the CDR3: TGCGCCAGCAGCCAAGACCGGGGCTCGACTGGAAACACCATATATTTT. Protein sequence: CASSQDRGSTGNTIYF.

V is TRBV19 and J is TRBJ2-1; D not certain. Deletions cut 3 bases from V and 3 bases from J, with 3 bases between. The CDR3 has 12 residues. Germline V lookup: CDR1 LNHDA, CDR2 SQIVND (reference sequence). CDR3 sequence (DNA): TGTGCCAGTAGTATGGACTACAATGAGCAGTTCTTC. Its protein is CASSMDYNEQFF. Looking up the rest from reference TRBV19 and TRBJ2-1 gives the full variable domain: DGGITQSPKYLFRKEGQNVTLSCEQNLNHDAMYWYRQDPGQGLRLIYYSQIVNDFQKGDIAEGYSVSREKKESFPLTVTSAQKNPTAFYLCASSMDYNEQFFGPGTRLTVL.

The chain carries TRBV5-6 and TRBJ1-2, with 7 bases that match TRBD1. V trimming: 3 bases; J trimming: 7 bases; junction bases outside the gene matches: 12. The CDR3 has 15 residues. CDR1 SGHDT and CDR2 YYEEEE come from the germline V gene. The CDR3: CASSYESDRRGGYTF. In DNA, the CDR3 is TGTGCCAGCAGCTATGAATCGGACAGGCGGGGTGGCTACACCTTC.

The V call is TRBV15, the J call TRBJ2-7; the D gene is possibly TRBD1 (5 bases). Germline CDR1 and CDR2: LNHNV and YYDKDF (reference sequence). The germline V and J ends were trimmed by 5 bases and 3 bases, with 14 bases remaining between them. The CDR3 extends over 14 amino acids. The CDR3 sequence is CATSHRTDSYEQYF. As DNA, the CDR3 is TGTGCCACCAGCCATCGCACCGACAGCTACGAGCAGTACTTC.

This clone was counted only a few times. This chain uses TRBV15 with TRBJ2-7; D may be TRBD1 (6 bases). The ends were cut back, 2 bases at V and 3 bases at J, with 14 bases in the middle. The CDR3 is 15 residues long. CDR1 and CDR2 (germline): LNHNV, YYDKDF (reference sequence). In nucleotides, the CDR3 is TGTGCCACCAGCAGACCGAGAACAGGGTTCTACGAGCAGTACTTC. Translating gives CATSRPRTGFYEQYF. Together with reference TRBV15 and TRBJ2-7, the CDR3 gives the full variable domain: DAMVIQNPRYQVTQFGKPVTLSCSQTLNHNVMYWYQQKSSQAPKLLFHYYDKDFNNEADTPDNFQSRRPNTSFCFLDIRSPGLGDTAMYLCATSRPRTGFYEQYFGPGTRLTVT.

The chain uses TRBV10-2 and TRBJ2-7; 12 nucleotides align to TRBD2. Trimming cost V 7 bases and J 2 bases; bases outside gene matches: 3. Germline V gives CDR1 WSHSY, CDR2 SAAADI. This CDR3 comprises 14 residues. The CDR3 DNA follows: TGCGCCAGCACCCGACTAGCGGGGGCCTACGAGCAGTACTTC. This codes for CASTRLAGAYEQYF.

This clone was observed a single time. This chain links TRBV27 with TRBJ2-3; 7 nucleotides line up with TRBD2. V lost 7 bases to trimming and J lost 6 bases; unmatched junction nucleotides: 16. The CDR3 consists of 16 residues. CDR1 is MNHEY and CDR2 is SMNVEV in the germline V gene (reference sequence). CDR3 sequence reads: CASKASGVPDVDTQYF. CDR3 bases: TGTGCCAGCAAAGCAAGCGGGGTCCCCGACGTGGATACGCAGTATTTT.

The table lists this clone with a count of one. The genes are TRBV27 and TRBJ1-3; D is unclear. The CDR3 consists of 14 residues. V lost 2 bases, J lost 1 base, and 6 bases lay in between. Germline V CDR1 and CDR2: MNHEY, SMNVEV (reference sequence). The CDR3 DNA reads as TGTGCCAGCAGTTTACGAGCATCTGGAAACACCATATATTTT. Amino acid sequence: CASSLRASGNTIYF.